This TCR beta chain was retrieved from a study of blood T cell repertoires in COVID-19. Overall study context: T cells, B-cell-depleted T cells, or PBMCs provided the cDNA or gDNA that served as material.

Measured with immunoSEQ multiplex PCR; TCRdb has only the in-frame clones, and not every one. The sample records about 35,000 clones, 70% to 90% being singletons. The material sequenced was peripheral blood. This sequence originates from a woman aged 70-85 years with active COVID-19.

The CDR3 nucleotides are TGTGCCAGCAGCCAATCCCGGTGGGGTGCGGGGGGGAGCTCCTACGAGCAGTACTTC. This gives the protein CASSQSRWGAGGSSYEQYF. V is TRBV4-2 and J is TRBJ2-7; 9 bases fit TRBD2. The CDR3 loop spans 19 amino acids. V trimming: 2 bases; J trimming: 0 bases; junction bases outside the gene matches: 14. Germline CDR1 and CDR2: LGHNA and YNFKEQ.